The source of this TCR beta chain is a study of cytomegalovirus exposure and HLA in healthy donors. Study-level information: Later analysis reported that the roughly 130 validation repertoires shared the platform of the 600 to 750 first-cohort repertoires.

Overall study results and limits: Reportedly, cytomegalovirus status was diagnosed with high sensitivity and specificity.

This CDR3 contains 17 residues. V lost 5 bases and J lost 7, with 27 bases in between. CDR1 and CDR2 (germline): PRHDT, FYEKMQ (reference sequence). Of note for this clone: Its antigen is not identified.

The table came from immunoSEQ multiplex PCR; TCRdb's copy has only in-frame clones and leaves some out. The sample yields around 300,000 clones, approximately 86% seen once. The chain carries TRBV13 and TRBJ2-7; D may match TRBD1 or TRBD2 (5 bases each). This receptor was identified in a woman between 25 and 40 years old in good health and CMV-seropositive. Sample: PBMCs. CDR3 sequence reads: CASSRRQFPGLGVEQYF. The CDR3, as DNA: TGTGCCAGCAGCCGGCGACAGTTTCCAGGTTTGGGGGTGGAGCAGTACTTC.